A single sample is the source of the 27 T cell receptor beta chains below, sequenced in a study of T cells after yellow fever vaccination. TCRdb reprocessed the 5' RACE reads with MiXCR, giving one entry per CDR3 protein. Of fewer than 450,000 distinct CDR3 sequences in the sample, approximately 8% were seen once. The sample in question was PBMCs, obtained roughly 45 days after the first yellow fever vaccination. The source of these receptors is a man between 18 and 29 years old who received the YFV17D yellow fever vaccine.

This clonotype was recorded many times. The chain carries TRBV5-5 and TRBJ2-7; the D is unclear. The V gene lost 4 bases and the J gene lost 3 bases, with 14 bases spanning the gap. The CDR3 consists of 14 residues. CDR1 and CDR2 from the germline V gene are SGHKS and YYEKEE (reference sequence). Written as DNA, the CDR3 is TGTGCCAGCAGCCTAAATTGGCAGAACTACGAGCAGTACGTC. It is translated as CASSLNWQNYEQYV.

This clonotype occurred many times. The V call is TRBV12-3 or TRBV12-4, the J call TRBJ1-1, with D possibly being TRBD1 (5 bases). The CDR3 is 13 amino acids. Trimming took off 6 bases at V and 1 base at J, with 9 bases between the two ends. This CDR3 is CASSFGGNTEAFF. The CDR3 nucleotides are TGTGCCAGCAGCTTTGGGGGGAACACTGAAGCTTTCTTT.

This clonotype was seen a handful of times. The rearrangement uses TRBV5-6 and TRBJ2-5, with a tentative D call TRBD2 (6 bases). Germline CDR1 is SGHDT and CDR2 is YYEEEE. The CDR3 consists of 14 residues. The ends were cut back, 2 bases at V and 5 bases at J, with 13 bases in the middle. The CDR3 spells CASSFRGSGETQYF. DNA for the CDR3: TGTGCCAGCAGCTTTCGGGGGAGCGGGGAGACCCAGTACTTC.

This clonotype was observed a handful of times. This sequence joins TRBV19 and TRBJ2-5; weak D call: TRBD2 (5 bases). This CDR3 has 13 residues. V dropped 4 bases and J dropped 1 base, with 7 bases sitting between them. The germline CDR1 and CDR2 sequences are LNHDA and SQIVND (reference sequence). CDR3 loop: CASSRRPQETQYF. The CDR3 bases are TGTGCCAGTAGTAGGAGGCCCCAAGAGACCCAGTACTTC. The full variable domain, completed using reference TRBV19 and TRBJ2-5, is DGGITQSPKYLFRKEGQNVTLSCEQNLNHDAMYWYRQDPGQGLRLIYYSQIVNDFQKGDIAEGYSVSREKKESFPLTVTSAQKNPTAFYLCASSRRPQETQYFGPGTRLLVL.

The chain couples TRBV15 to TRBJ1-6; a possible D gene is TRBD1 (5 bases). Germline values: CDR1 LNHNV, CDR2 YYDKDF (reference sequence). The CDR3 spans 15 residues. The ends were cut back, 1 base at V and 8 bases at J, with 12 bases in the middle. The CDR3 region is CATSRGGVEYSPLHF. CDR3 nucleotides: TGTGCCACCAGCAGAGGGGGGGTCGAGTATTCACCCCTCCACTTT.

There are many counts of this clonotype. The chain has TRBV12-3 or TRBV12-4 and TRBJ1-1; possible D gene TRBD1, 5 bases. The CDR3 has 11 amino acids. Trimming stripped 6 bases from V and 8 bases from J, with 10 bases between. DNA of the CDR3: TGTGCCAGCAGCTGGGGGGTCGAAGCTTTCTTT. Translating gives CASSWGVEAFF.

The genes are TRBV19 and TRBJ2-3, with D possibly matching TRBD2 (5 bases). The CDR3 is made up of 15 amino acids. Germline V gene data show CDR1 as LNHDA and CDR2 as SQIVND (reference sequence). V was pared by 1 base and J by 5 bases, with 13 bases between. The CDR3 reads CASSIADLRGDTQYF. In nucleotides, the CDR3 is TGTGCCAGTAGTATAGCGGACTTACGGGGAGATACGCAGTATTTT.

This clonotype showed up just a few times. The chain combines TRBV28 with TRBJ2-1, with TRBD2 identical over 7 bases. From germline, CDR1 is MDHEN and CDR2 SYDVKM. V was clipped by 0 bases and J by 10 bases; unmatched bases: 9. This CDR3 spans 15 amino acids. The CDR3 DNA is TGTGCCAGCAGTTTATGGGGCGGGGGTAGCGTGGAGCAGTTCTTC. The encoded protein is CASSLWGGGSVEQFF.

The chain joins TRBV3-1 to TRBJ1-5, with no clear D. The CDR3 has 15 amino acids. Germline CDR1 LGHDT, CDR2 YNNKEL (reference sequence). Trimming removed 0 bases from V and 4 bases from J, with 10 bases in between. CDR3 sequence: CASSQDFNYNQPQHF. The CDR3 nucleotides read TGTGCCAGCAGCCAAGACTTCAACTATAATCAGCCCCAGCATTTT.

The rearrangement links TRBV11-3 to TRBJ1-6; TRBD1 matches at 7 bases. The ends lost 2 bases at V and 10 bases at J; junction bases unmatched: 8. The CDR3 sequence is 15 residues long. Germline CDR1 is SGHNT and CDR2 is YENEEA. Here the CDR3 reads CASSLRPTGISPLHF. CDR3 bases: TGTGCCAGCAGCTTACGGCCGACAGGGATATCACCCCTCCACTTT.

J is TRBJ1-2 and V is TRBV28; D is perhaps TRBD1 (6 bases). This CDR3 has 15 amino acids. With 8 bases removed from V and 2 bases from J, the gap between germline ends came to 18 bases. The V gene's germline CDR1 is MDHEN and CDR2 SYDVKM. CDR3: CASVIQGFSNYGYTF. The CDR3 DNA sequence: TGTGCCAGCGTTATACAGGGTTTTTCAAACTATGGCTACACCTTC.

This clonotype was detected a few times. The chain employs TRBV5-4 and TRBJ2-5; TRBD2 matches at 7 bases. The germline V gene has CDR1 SGHNT and CDR2 YYREEE (reference sequence). This CDR3 is built from 15 residues. Trimming cost V 3 bases and J 5 bases; bases outside gene matches: 10. As DNA, the CDR3 is TGTGCCAGCAGCTCCGGGGGGATTTCCGCGGAGACCCAGTACTTC. It codes for CASSSGGISAETQYF.

This clonotype has just a few counts. This chain uses TRBV5-1 with TRBJ1-3, with 7 positions matching TRBD1. The CDR3 runs to 17 residues. The V gene's germline CDR1 is SGHRS and CDR2 YFSETQ. The V gene end was trimmed by 0 bases and the J gene end by 0 bases; junction bases not matched to a gene: 6. The CDR3 loop reads CASSLGQGFDSGNTIYF. The CDR3 nucleotides are TGCGCCAGCAGCTTGGGACAGGGTTTCGACTCTGGAAACACCATATATTTT.

The V call is TRBV12-3 or TRBV12-4, the J call TRBJ1-1; D is uncertain. The V gene lost 3 bases and the J gene lost 11 bases, with 13 bases spanning the gap. The CDR3 consists of 12 residues. CDR3 sequence reads: CASSLDTGRAFF. CDR3 bases: TGTGCCAGCAGTTTGGATACCGGCCGGGCTTTCTTT.

This clonotype was seen more than once but under ten times. V is TRBV20-1 and J is TRBJ1-6; 7 positions match TRBD1. Germline CDR1 reads DFQATT; CDR2 reads SNEGSKA (reference sequence). The CDR3 is 17 amino acids. The J segment lost 0 bases and the V segment lost 4 bases, leaving 9 bases of the junction unmatched. CDR3 protein: CSATPTGESSYNSPLHF. As DNA, the CDR3 is TGCAGTGCTACCCCCACAGGGGAAAGCTCCTATAATTCACCCCTCCACTTT.

The rearrangement joins TRBV5-1 to TRBJ2-3, with 7 bases lining up with TRBD1. With 0 bases clipped from V and 1 base from J, the junction kept 8 bases outside the gene matches. The CDR3 has 17 residues. Germline lookup yields CDR1 SGHRS and CDR2 YFSETQ. CDR3: CASSLARGQQRTDTQYF. The CDR3 nucleotides read TGCGCCAGCAGCTTGGCCAGGGGACAGCAGCGCACAGATACGCAGTATTTT.

This clonotype came up a few times. This chain joins TRBV7-9 and TRBJ2-3; D perhaps matches TRBD1 (7 bases). The CDR3 is 13 residues long. V dropped 10 bases and J dropped 4 bases, with 15 bases sitting between them. Germline lookup yields CDR1 SEHNR and CDR2 FQNEAQ (reference sequence). This CDR3 is CATGGSVSDTQYF. CDR3 in DNA: TGTGCCACAGGGGGGTCTGTATCAGATACGCAGTATTTT.

This clonotype was counted between two and nine times. The chain combines TRBV9 with TRBJ2-3, with D maybe TRBD1 (6 bases). The CDR3 length is 17 residues. The germline gives CDR1 SGDLS, CDR2 YYNGEE. Trimming removed 2 bases from V and 5 bases from J, with 21 bases in between. The CDR3 reads CASSVVSGQGLGDTQYF. The CDR3, as DNA: TGTGCCAGCAGCGTTGTCTCCGGCCAGGGGCTGGGAGATACGCAGTATTTT.

There are a few counts of this clonotype. The J gene is TRBJ2-1, the V gene TRBV7-3, with D tentatively TRBD1 or TRBD2 (5 bases each). The V gene's germline CDR1 is SGHTA and CDR2 FQGTGA. Between the trimmed V and J ends, which lost 4 bases and 1 base, there was a span of 11 bases. The CDR3 is 15 residues long. The CDR3 sequence is CASSSFGASYNEQFF. CDR3 DNA: TGTGCCAGCAGCTCCTTCGGGGCATCCTACAATGAGCAGTTCTTC. The complete variable domain, with remaining parts taken from reference TRBV7-3 and TRBJ2-1, reads GAGVSQTPSNKVTEKGKYVELRCDPISGHTALYWYRQSLGQGPEFLIYFQGTGAADDSGLPNDRFFAVRPEGSVSTLKIQRTERGDSAVYLCASSSFGASYNEQFFGPGTRLTVL.

This clonotype was recorded a few times. The gene calls are TRBV24-1 and TRBJ2-1; D is uncertain. The CDR3 runs 14 residues. Trimming removed 5 bases at V and 4 bases at J, with 11 bases between. Germline CDR1 KGHDR, CDR2 SFDVKD. The CDR3 protein is CATSGRPEYNEQFF. CDR3 DNA: TGTGCCACCAGTGGGCGTCCGGAATACAATGAGCAGTTCTTC.

This clonotype has just a few counts. The genes are TRBV5-1 and TRBJ2-2; 9 bases are a match to TRBD1. Germline V gene sequence: CDR1 SGHRS, CDR2 YFSETQ. V lost 4 bases, J lost 3 bases, and 7 bases stayed unmatched. This CDR3 contains 16 residues. CDR3 nucleotide sequence: TGCGCCAGCAGCGACCCGGGACAGGGAGACACCGGGGAGCTGTTTTTT. Protein: CASSDPGQGDTGELFF.

CDR3 DNA: TGCGCCAGCAGCCACGGACAGGGTCCCAAAAACATTCAGTACTTC. Translated: CASSHGQGPKNIQYF. V usage is TRBV4-1 and J usage is TRBJ2-4, with TRBD1 matching 8 bases. The CDR3 has 15 amino acids. V trimming: 3 bases; J trimming: 2 bases; junction bases outside the gene matches: 3. Germline-derived CDR1 and CDR2 are MGHRA and YSYEKL.

This clonotype was found a few times. The V and J genes are TRBV20-1 and TRBJ2-5; a possible D gene is TRBD2 (5 bases). Germline V gene sequence: CDR1 DFQATT, CDR2 SNEGSKA (reference sequence). CDR3 length equals 13 residues. With 1 base removed from V and 9 bases from J, the gap between germline ends came to 15 bases. This chain's CDR3 is CSARGAAGGAQYF. As DNA, the CDR3 is TGCAGTGCTAGAGGAGCGGCCGGTGGGGCCCAGTACTTC.

The chain links TRBV10-3 to TRBJ2-1, with D perhaps TRBD1 (5 bases). Germline loops: CDR1 ENHRY, CDR2 SYGVKD. The V end lost 2 bases, the J end lost 9 bases, and 17 bases lay between the germline ends. The CDR3 is made up of 15 amino acids. Here the CDR3 DNA reads TGTGCCATCAGTGAGGTTGGGGCGGCCCCTTTTGAGCAGTTCTTC. Protein sequence: CAISEVGAAPFEQFF.

This chain joins TRBV7-9 and TRBJ1-2; the D gene is possibly TRBD1 (5 bases). The ends were cut back, 5 bases at V and 4 bases at J, with 17 bases in the middle. In germline, CDR1 is SEHNR, CDR2 FQNEAQ (reference sequence). There are 15 residues in the CDR3. The CDR3 loop is CASSPNLRGTYGYTF. CDR3 DNA sequence: TGTGCCAGCAGCCCTAATCTTAGGGGTACCTATGGCTACACCTTC.

This chain connects TRBV19 to TRBJ1-2, with TRBD1 matching over 8 bases. There are 11 residues in the CDR3. Losses at the gene ends were 9 bases for V and 6 bases for J; bases not matched to a gene: 3. Germline CDR1 and CDR2: LNHDA and SQIVND (reference sequence). Here the CDR3 DNA reads TGTGCCAGCGGACAGGGTGATGGCTACACCTTC. It specifies CASGQGDGYTF.

This clonotype showed up just a few times. This sequence joins TRBV10-3 and TRBJ2-1; D not resolved. V lost 9 bases and J 1 base, leaving 7 bases between the germline ends. Germline loops: CDR1 ENHRY, CDR2 SYGVKD. CDR3 length: 12 residues. The CDR3: CAIAPSYNEQFF. In DNA, the CDR3 is TGTGCCATTGCACCGTCCTACAATGAGCAGTTCTTC.